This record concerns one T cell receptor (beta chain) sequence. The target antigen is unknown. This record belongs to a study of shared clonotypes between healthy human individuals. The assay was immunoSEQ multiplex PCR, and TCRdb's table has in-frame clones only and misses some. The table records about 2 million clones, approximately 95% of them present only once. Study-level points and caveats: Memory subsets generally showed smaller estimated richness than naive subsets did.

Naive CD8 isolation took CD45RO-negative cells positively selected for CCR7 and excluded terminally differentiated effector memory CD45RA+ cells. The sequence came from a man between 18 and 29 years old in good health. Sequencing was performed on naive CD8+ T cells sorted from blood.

This CDR3 is CASSLSLAGGTGELFF. For the CDR3, the DNA is TGTGCCAGCAGTTTAAGTCTAGCGGGGGGCACCGGGGAGCTGTTTTTT. This sequence joins TRBV27 and TRBJ2-2; TRBD2 matches 11 bases. Germline values: CDR1 MNHEY, CDR2 SMNVEV (reference sequence). This CDR3 region has 16 residues. The J segment lost 4 bases and the V segment lost 2 bases, leaving 3 bases of the junction unmatched.